This T cell receptor (beta chain) was profiled in a study of T cell responses to AZD1222 COVID-19 vaccine. General study findings and limits: Nearly half of spike-specific TCRs reportedly target variant regions that are unmutated in the B.1.351 and B.1.1.7 variants. The study sampled repertoires only after the peak T cell response. Across the whole spike, CD4 TCRs peaked at regions 160-218 and 743-854.

Sequenced by immunoSEQ multiplex PCR; TCRdb stores in-frame clones only, minus some. The data hold more than 250,000 clones, with 80% to 95% observed a single time. Concerning this clone: Antigen: not known.

Source: peripheral blood, taken on day 0 of AZD1222 vaccination. The clonotype originates from an adult in good health.

CDR3 sequence reads: CASSFLAGRGSPNNEQFF. The CDR3 DNA follows: TGTGCCAGCAGCTTTTTGGCGGGGCGCGGTAGTCCAAACAATGAGCAGTTCTTC. The chain links TRBV7-4 to TRBJ2-1; tentative D call: TRBD2 (6 bases). CDR3 length: 18 residues. V was trimmed by 3 bases and J by 5 bases, leaving 23 bases between them. The germline gives CDR1 SGHVT, CDR2 SQSDAQ. Filled out from reference TRBV7-4 and TRBJ2-1, the complete variable domain reads GAGVSQSPRYKVAKRGRDVALRCDSISGHVTLYWYRQTLGQGSEVLTYSQSDAQRDKSGRPSGRFSAERPERSVSTLKIQRTEQGDSAVYLCASSFLAGRGSPNNEQFFGPGTRLTVL.